A single sample gave rise to the 8 T cell receptor beta chains below, sequenced in a study of T cell responses to AZD1222 COVID-19 vaccine. The protocol was immunoSEQ multiplex PCR, while the TCRdb copy is restricted to in-frame clones and leaves out a portion. The sample holds 250,000 or so clones, about 92% seen once. The starting material was peripheral blood, obtained on day 0 of AZD1222 vaccination. These receptors were taken from an adult in good health.

This chain uses TRBV19 with TRBJ2-7; D perhaps matches TRBD2 (6 bases). V was shortened by 10 bases and J by 0 bases, with 22 bases between the two germline ends. The germline V gene has CDR1 LNHDA and CDR2 SQIVND (reference sequence). The CDR3 runs to 16 residues. CDR3 in DNA: TGTGCCACTTCAGTCCGACGGGGTAGCGGCTCCTACGAGCAGTACTTC. This sequence encodes CATSVRRGSGSYEQYF.

The V and J genes are TRBV4-1 and TRBJ2-4; 14 nucleotides match TRBD2. CDR3 length: 18 residues. V gave up 2 bases and J gave up 2 bases; unmatched junction bases: 5. From germline, CDR1 is MGHRA and CDR2 YSYEKL. The CDR3: CASSQSRLAGGPKNIQYF. The CDR3 nucleotides are TGCGCCAGCAGCCAAAGCCGACTAGCGGGAGGGCCCAAAAACATTCAGTACTTC.

V and J are TRBV28 and TRBJ1-2; perhaps TRBD1 as D (6 bases). V lost 2 bases and J 6 bases, leaving 13 bases between the germline ends. CDR3 size: 14 residues. The germline gives CDR1 MDHEN, CDR2 SYDVKM. This CDR3 is CASSLRGQPHGYTF. For the CDR3, the DNA is TGTGCCAGCAGTTTACGGGGACAACCCCATGGCTACACCTTC.

The genes are TRBV6-5 and TRBJ1-1; 8 bases map to TRBD1. This CDR3 contains 13 residues. Trimming took 6 bases from V and 6 from J; bases not matched to a gene: 6. CDR1 MNHEY and CDR2 SVGAGI come from the germline V gene. DNA for the CDR3: TGTGCCAGCAGCTGGGGACAGGTCTCTGAAGCTTTCTTT. The encoded protein is CASSWGQVSEAFF.

The chain links TRBV19 to TRBJ1-5; the D gene is possibly TRBD1 (5 bases). This CDR3 has 14 amino acids. From germline, CDR1 is LNHDA and CDR2 SQIVND (reference sequence). The V end was cut by 1 base, the J end by 7 bases, with 11 bases between. The CDR3 nucleotides are TGTGCCAGTAGTATAGGGGGGGGAGGGCAGCCCCAGCATTTT. Its protein is CASSIGGGGQPQHF.

This clone was recorded only once. This chain uses TRBV6-2 or TRBV6-3 with TRBJ1-1; 9 bases align to TRBD1. Trimming took 6 bases from V and 6 from J; bases not matched to a gene: 11. The CDR3 runs to 15 residues. The V gene's germline CDR1 is MNHEY and CDR2 SVGEGT. The CDR3 region is CASSATTGGRAEAFF. Here the CDR3 DNA reads TGTGCCAGCAGCGCCACGACAGGGGGAAGAGCTGAAGCTTTCTTT.

The J gene is TRBJ1-6, the V gene TRBV7-2; a possible D gene is TRBD1 (5 bases). The V and J ends lost 3 bases and 8 bases respectively, with 11 bases between them. The CDR3 has 14 amino acids. Germline CDR1 and CDR2: SGHTA and FQGNSA. CDR3 sequence: CASSFGGRDSPLHF. The CDR3 nucleotides read TGTGCCAGCAGCTTTGGGGGAAGAGATTCACCCCTCCACTTT.

V usage is TRBV7-9 and J usage is TRBJ1-6, with no clear D. The CDR3 contains 15 residues. Germline lookup yields CDR1 SEHNR and CDR2 FQNEAQ (reference sequence). Trimming shortened V by 1 base and J by 7 bases, and 11 bases separated the two germline ends. In DNA form, the CDR3 reads TGTGCCAGCAGCTTAGATAGCCCAGGAAATTCACCCCTCCACTTT. Its protein product is CASSLDSPGNSPLHF.